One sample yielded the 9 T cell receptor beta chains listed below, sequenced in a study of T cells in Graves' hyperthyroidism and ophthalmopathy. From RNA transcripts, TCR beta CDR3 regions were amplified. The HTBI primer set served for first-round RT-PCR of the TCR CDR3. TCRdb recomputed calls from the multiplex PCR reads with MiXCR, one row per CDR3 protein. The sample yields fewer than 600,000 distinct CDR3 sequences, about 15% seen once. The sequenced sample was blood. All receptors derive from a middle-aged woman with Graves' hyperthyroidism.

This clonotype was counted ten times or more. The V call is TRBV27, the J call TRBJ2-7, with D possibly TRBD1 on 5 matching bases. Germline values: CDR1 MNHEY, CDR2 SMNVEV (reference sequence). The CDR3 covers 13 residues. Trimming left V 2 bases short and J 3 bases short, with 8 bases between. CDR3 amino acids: CASSLRGDYEQYF. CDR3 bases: TGTGCCAGCAGTTTAAGGGGCGACTACGAGCAGTACTTC.

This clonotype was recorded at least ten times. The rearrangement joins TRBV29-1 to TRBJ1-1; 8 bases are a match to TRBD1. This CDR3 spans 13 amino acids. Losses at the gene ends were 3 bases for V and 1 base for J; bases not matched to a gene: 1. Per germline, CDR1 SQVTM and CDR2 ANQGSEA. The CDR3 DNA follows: TGCAGCGTTGACAGGGGGCGGAACACTGAAGCTTTCTTT. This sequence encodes CSVDRGRNTEAFF.

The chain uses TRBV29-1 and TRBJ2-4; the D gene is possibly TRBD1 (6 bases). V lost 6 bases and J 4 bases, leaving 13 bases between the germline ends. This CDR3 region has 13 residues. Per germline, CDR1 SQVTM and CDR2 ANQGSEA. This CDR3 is CSVTWTEKNIQYF. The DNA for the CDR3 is TGCAGCGTCACCTGGACAGAGAAAAACATTCAGTACTTC.

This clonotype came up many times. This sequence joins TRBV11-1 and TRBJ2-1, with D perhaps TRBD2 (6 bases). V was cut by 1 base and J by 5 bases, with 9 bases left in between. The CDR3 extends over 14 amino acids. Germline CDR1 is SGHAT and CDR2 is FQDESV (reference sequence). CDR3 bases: TGTGCCAGCAGCTTAGTCGGGAGCAACAATGAGCAGTTCTTC. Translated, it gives CASSLVGSNNEQFF.

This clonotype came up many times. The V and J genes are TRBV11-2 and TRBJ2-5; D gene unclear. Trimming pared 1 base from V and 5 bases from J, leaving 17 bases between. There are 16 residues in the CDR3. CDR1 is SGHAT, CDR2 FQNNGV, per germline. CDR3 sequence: CASSLVGSLGPETQYF. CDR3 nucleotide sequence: TGTGCCAGCAGCTTAGTCGGTAGCCTTGGCCCGGAGACCCAGTACTTC.

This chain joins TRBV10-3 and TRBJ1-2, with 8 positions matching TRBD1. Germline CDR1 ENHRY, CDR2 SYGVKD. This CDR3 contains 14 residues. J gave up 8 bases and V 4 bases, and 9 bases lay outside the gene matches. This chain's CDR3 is CAISGQGASGGYTF. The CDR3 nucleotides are TGTGCCATCAGTGGTCAGGGGGCATCGGGCGGCTACACCTTC.

DNA for the CDR3: TGTGCCAGCATTGGAGTTACAGGTCCCACTGAAGCTTTCTTT. It codes for CASIGVTGPTEAFF. This sequence joins TRBV2 and TRBJ1-1, with D possibly TRBD1 on 5 matching bases. The CDR3 totals 14 residues. V was pared by 7 bases and J by 4 bases, with 16 bases between. Germline lookup yields CDR1 SNHLY and CDR2 FYNNEI.

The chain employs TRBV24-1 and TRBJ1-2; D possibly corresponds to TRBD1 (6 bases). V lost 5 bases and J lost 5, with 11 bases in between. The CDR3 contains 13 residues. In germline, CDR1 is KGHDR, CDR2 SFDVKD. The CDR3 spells CATSAGGLYGYTF. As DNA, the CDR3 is TGTGCCACCAGTGCTGGGGGGCTTTATGGCTACACCTTC.

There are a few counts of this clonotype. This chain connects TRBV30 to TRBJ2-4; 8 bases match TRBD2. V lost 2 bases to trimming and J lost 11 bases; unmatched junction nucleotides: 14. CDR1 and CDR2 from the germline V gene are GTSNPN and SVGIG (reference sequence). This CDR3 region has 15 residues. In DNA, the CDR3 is TGTGCCTGGAGTCAAAAGGGCCTAGCGGGTAACCTTCAGTACTTC. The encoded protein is CAWSQKGLAGNLQYF.